This T cell receptor beta chain was observed in a study of shared clonotypes between healthy human individuals. V was clipped by 4 bases and J by 2 bases, with 11 bases between them. CDR1 SEHNR and CDR2 FQNEAQ come from the germline V gene (reference sequence). This CDR3 contains 14 residues. Cells designated naive CD8 were CD45RO-negative and were positively selected for CCR7, with terminally differentiated effector memory CD45RA+ cells excluded. All the donors were Caucasian adults who lived in Nashville, Tennessee. Data came from immunoSEQ multiplex PCR; TCRdb stores just in-frame clones and leaves some out. This table holds 800,000 or so clones, approximately 96% found once.

The sequenced sample was naive CD8+ T cells sorted from blood. This TCR was recovered from a man between 25 and 39 years old in good health. The rearrangement links TRBV7-9 to TRBJ2-5; D not certain. CDR3 nucleotide sequence: TGTGCCAGCAGCTCCCGACACACACAAGAGACCCAGTACTTC. Protein sequence: CASSSRHTQETQYF.